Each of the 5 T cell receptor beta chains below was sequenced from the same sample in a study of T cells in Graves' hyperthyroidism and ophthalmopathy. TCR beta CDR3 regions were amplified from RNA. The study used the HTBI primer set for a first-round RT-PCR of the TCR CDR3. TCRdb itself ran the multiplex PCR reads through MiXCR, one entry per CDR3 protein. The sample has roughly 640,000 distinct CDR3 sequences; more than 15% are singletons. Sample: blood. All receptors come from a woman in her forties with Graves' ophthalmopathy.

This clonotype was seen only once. CDR3 DNA: TGTGCCAGCAGCCAACCGCAGGGCGGGGACACCGGGGAGCTGTTTTTT. Its protein is CASSQPQGGDTGELFF. The chain combines TRBV11-2 with TRBJ2-2; a possible D gene is TRBD2 (6 bases). CDR1 is SGHAT, CDR2 FQNNGV, per germline. This CDR3 comprises 16 residues. The V and J ends lost 5 bases and 3 bases respectively, with 16 bases between them.

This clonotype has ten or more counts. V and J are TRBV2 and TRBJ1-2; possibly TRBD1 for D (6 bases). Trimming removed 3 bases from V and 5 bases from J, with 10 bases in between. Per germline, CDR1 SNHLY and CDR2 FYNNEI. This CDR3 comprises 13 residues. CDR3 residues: CASSEGGAYGYTF. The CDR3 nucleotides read TGTGCCAGCAGTGAGGGGGGGGCTTATGGCTACACCTTC. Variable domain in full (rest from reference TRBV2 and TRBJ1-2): EPEVTQTPSHQVTQMGQEVILRCVPISNHLYFYWYRQILGQKVEFLVSFYNNEISEKSEIFDDQFSVERPDGSNFTLKIRSTKLEDSAMYFCASSEGGAYGYTFGSGTRLTVV.

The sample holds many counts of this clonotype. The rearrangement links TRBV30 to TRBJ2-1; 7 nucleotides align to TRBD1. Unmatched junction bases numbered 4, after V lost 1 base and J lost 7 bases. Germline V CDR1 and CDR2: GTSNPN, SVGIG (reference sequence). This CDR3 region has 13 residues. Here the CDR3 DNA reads TGTGCCTGGAGTGCCAAGACAGGGAATGAGCAGTTCTTC. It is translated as CAWSAKTGNEQFF.

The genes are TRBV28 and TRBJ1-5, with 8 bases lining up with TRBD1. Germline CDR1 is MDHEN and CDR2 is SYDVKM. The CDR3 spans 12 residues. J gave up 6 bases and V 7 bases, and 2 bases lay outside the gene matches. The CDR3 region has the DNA TGTGCCAGCAATACAGGGGGTCAGCCCCAGCATTTT. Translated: CASNTGGQPQHF. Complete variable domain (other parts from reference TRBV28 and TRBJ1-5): DVKVTQSSRYLVKRTGEKVFLECVQDMDHENMFWYRQDPGLGLRLIYFSYDVKMKEKGDIPEGYSVSREKKERFSLILESASTNQTSMYLCASNTGGQPQHFGDGTRLSIL.

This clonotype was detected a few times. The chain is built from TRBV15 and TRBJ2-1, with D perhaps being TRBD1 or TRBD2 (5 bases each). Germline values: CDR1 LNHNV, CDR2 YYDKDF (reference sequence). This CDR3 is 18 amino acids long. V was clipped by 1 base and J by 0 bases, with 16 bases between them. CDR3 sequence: CATSRVHGGGTSYNEQFF. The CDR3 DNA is TGTGCCACCAGCAGAGTCCACGGTGGGGGAACCTCCTACAATGAGCAGTTCTTC.